The clone carrying this TCR beta chain occurred a few times. Its matching antigen is unknown. Amplified regions were TCR beta CDR3 sequences from RNA transcripts. Using the HTBI primer set, a first-round RT-PCR was run on the TCR CDR3. Via MiXCR, TCRdb re-called the multiplex PCR reads, giving one row per CDR3 protein. Altogether a few hundred thousand distinct CDR3 sequences are present, around a quarter being singletons, with the ten largest covering roughly 80%. Germline V gene lookup returns CDR1 SEHNR and CDR2 FQNEAQ (reference sequence). This CDR3 region has 13 residues. Between the trimmed V and J ends, which lost 5 bases and 8 bases, there was a span of 13 bases. The source of the sample is a study of T cells in Graves' hyperthyroidism and ophthalmopathy. Overall study findings and caveats: Most expanded thyroid clonotypes above 0.001 recurred in blood.

Source material: blood. V and J are TRBV7-9 and TRBJ2-1; D is ambiguous. The source is a man aged 45-60 years with Graves' hyperthyroidism. The DNA of the CDR3 is TGTGCCAGCAGCCCCTACCAGTCGGATGAGCAGTTCTTC. This codes for CASSPYQSDEQFF.